This T cell receptor (beta chain) comes out of a study of blood T cell repertoires in COVID-19. Across the whole study: Nucleic acid was either cDNA or gDNA, and it came from T cells, B-cell-depleted T cells, or PBMCs.

Here immunoSEQ multiplex PCR was the method, and the copy in TCRdb shows in-frame clones only, minus some. The sample lists just over 75,000 clones; around 83% were seen once. The TCR was taken from a man aged 50 or older with acute or convalescent COVID-19. Specimen: peripheral blood.

The CDR3: CASSLGQGAPSYEQYF. The CDR3, as DNA: TGTGCCAGCAGCTTGGGACAGGGGGCCCCGTCCTACGAGCAGTACTTC. The V and J genes are TRBV5-5 and TRBJ2-7, with TRBD1 matching 10 bases. The V segment lost 0 bases and the J segment 1 base; nucleotides outside the gene matches: 4. The CDR3 runs to 16 residues. Germline V lookup: CDR1 SGHKS, CDR2 YYEKEE (reference sequence).